This is a list of T cell receptor beta chains from one sample in a study of cytotoxic CD8 clonotypes in ibrutinib-treated CLL. Using immunoSEQ multiplex PCR, the repertoire was profiled, and TCRdb retains in-frame clones only, with some absent. The sample lists 150,000 to 200,000 clones; more than 70% were seen once. The sequencing used PBMCs, collected at disease progression, from a patient treated with ibrutinib. The receptors were sampled from a human donor with chronic lymphocytic leukemia. Both conserved end residues are part of each CDR3. D genes are given only for firm matches. Not all rows give a size; the values are once, few, many and, for expanded clones, a class.

size: -; D: -; V: TRBV5-4; J: TRBJ2-6; CDR3: CASREQFGANVLTF; DNA: TGTGCCAGCAGAGAGCAGTTTGGGGCCAACGTCCTGACTTTC
size: -; D: TRBD1; V: TRBV9; J: TRBJ2-1; CDR3: CASTFQGTGVGNEQFF; DNA: TGTGCCAGCACCTTCCAGGGGACAGGGGTAGGCAATGAGCAGTTCTTC
size: -; D: -; V: TRBV5-4; J: TRBJ1-2; CDR3: CASSLGFVGRGYTF; DNA: TGCGCCAGCAGCTTGGGGTTTGTAGGAAGGGGCTACACCTTC
size: -; D: TRBD2; V: TRBV5-1; J: TRBJ2-1; CDR3: CASSLAATSGINEQFF; DNA: TGCGCCAGCAGCTTGGCCGCGACTAGCGGGATTAATGAGCAGTTCTTC
size: -; D: -; V: TRBV6-1; J: TRBJ2-1; CDR3: CASSEEAGWASEQFF; DNA: TGTGCCAGCAGTGAAGAGGCGGGCTGGGCCAGTGAGCAGTTCTTC
size: -; D: TRBD2; V: TRBV7-2; J: TRBJ2-1; CDR3: CASSLALAGGVNEQFF; DNA: TGTGCCAGCAGCTTAGCACTAGCGGGGGGTGTAAATGAGCAGTTCTTC
size: -; D: -; V: TRBV28; J: TRBJ2-7; CDR3: CASSLGGAYYEQYF; DNA: TGTGCCAGCAGTCTAGGTGGGGCCTATTACGAGCAGTACTTC
size: -; D: -; V: TRBV5-1; J: TRBJ2-1; CDR3: CASSTRPGLSSSYNEQFF; DNA: TGCGCCAGCAGCACTCGGCCCGGGCTATCGAGCTCCTACAATGAGCAGTTCTTC
size: -; D: -; V: TRBV7-2; J: TRBJ2-7; CDR3: CASSLVVRTGEQYF; DNA: TGTGCCAGCAGCTTAGTTGTCCGAACTGGGGAGCAGTACTTC
size: -; D: -; V: TRBV25-1; J: TRBJ1-2; CDR3: CASSEYGSELRGYTF; DNA: TGTGCCAGCAGTGAATACGGCAGCGAGTTGAGGGGCTACACCTTC
size: -; D: TRBD1; V: TRBV5-6; J: TRBJ1-2; CDR3: CASSTDRGDYGYTF; DNA: TGTGCCAGCAGCACGGACAGGGGGGACTATGGCTACACCTTC
size: -; D: -; V: TRBV2; J: TRBJ2-6; CDR3: CASPASRVGSGANVLTF; DNA: TGTGCCAGCCCAGCTTCCCGTGTGGGCTCTGGGGCCAACGTCCTGACTTTC
size: once; D: -; V: TRBV28; J: TRBJ2-7; CDR3: CASIRGYSYEQYF; DNA: TGTGCCAGCATCCGGGGGTATTCCTACGAGCAGTACTTC
size: -; D: -; V: TRBV2; J: TRBJ1-5; CDR3: CASSVDGQPQHF; DNA: TGTGCCAGCAGTGTTGACGGGCAGCCCCAGCATTTT
size: -; D: -; V: TRBV29-1; J: TRBJ1-1; CDR3: CSVWGPGRNTEAFF; DNA: TGCAGCGTTTGGGGGCCAGGGCGGAACACTGAAGCTTTCTTT
size: -; D: -; V: TRBV7-3; J: TRBJ2-2; CDR3: CASSSPSGGKNTGELFF; DNA: TGTGCCAGCAGCTCTCCATCGGGCGGGAAGAACACCGGGGAGCTGTTTTTT
size: -; D: -; V: TRBV5-6; J: TRBJ1-2; CDR3: CASTLAGDYGYTF; DNA: TGTGCCAGCACCCTGGCGGGGGACTATGGCTACACCTTC
size: -; D: -; V: TRBV18; J: TRBJ2-4; CDR3: CASSPGENIQYF; DNA: TGTGCCAGCTCACCGGGGGAAAACATTCAGTACTTC
size: -; D: -; V: TRBV19; J: TRBJ2-1; CDR3: CASSIDVGSNEQFF; DNA: TGTGCCAGTAGTATAGATGTAGGGAGTAATGAGCAGTTCTTC
size: -; D: -; V: TRBV27; J: TRBJ1-2; CDR3: CASSPRTAKYYGYTF; DNA: TGTGCCAGCAGTCCAAGGACAGCCAAATACTATGGCTACACCTTC
size: -; D: TRBD1; V: TRBV11-3; J: TRBJ1-5; CDR3: CATTLWGQGNSPQHF; DNA: TGTGCCACCACCCTCTGGGGACAGGGGAATTCCCCCCAGCATTTT
size: -; D: TRBD1; V: TRBV27; J: TRBJ1-5; CDR3: CASSLFPPSGTGGAFHQPQHF; DNA: TGTGCCAGCAGTTTATTCCCTCCTTCCGGGACAGGGGGCGCGTTCCATCAGCCCCAGCATTTT
size: -; D: TRBD1; V: TRBV7-3; J: TRBJ2-2; CDR3: CASSLGTGPTGELFF; DNA: TGTGCCAGCAGCCTCGGGACAGGGCCAACCGGGGAGCTGTTTTTT
size: -; D: -; V: TRBV7-6; J: TRBJ1-2; CDR3: CASSHSREGGYTF; DNA: TGTGCCAGCAGCCACTCCCGGGAGGGAGGCTACACCTTC
size: -; D: TRBD2; V: TRBV27; J: TRBJ2-7; CDR3: CASSPGTSAYEQYF; DNA: TGTGCCAGCAGCCCCGGGACTAGCGCATACGAGCAGTACTTC
size: -; D: TRBD1; V: TRBV28; J: TRBJ2-3; CDR3: CASSVGQAYTDTQYF; DNA: TGTGCCAGCAGCGTGGGACAGGCCTACACAGATACGCAGTATTTT
size: -; D: TRBD1; V: TRBV30; J: TRBJ2-7; CDR3: CAWNSGTGVTGQYF; DNA: TGTGCCTGGAATTCCGGGACAGGGGTGACTGGGCAGTACTTC
size: -; D: -; V: TRBV6-1; J: TRBJ1-1; CDR3: CASSEEALIISGGYFF; DNA: TGTGCCAGCAGTGAAGAAGCCCTTATTATCTCCGGGGGTTATTTCTTT
size: -; D: TRBD2; V: TRBV30; J: TRBJ2-7; CDR3: CAWSVTGGLAGVGAEQYF; DNA: TGTGCCTGGAGTGTAACCGGGGGGCTAGCGGGAGTAGGGGCCGAGCAGTACTTC
size: -; D: TRBD1; V: TRBV19; J: TRBJ2-3; CDR3: CASSRDSSTDTQYF; DNA: TGTGCCAGTAGTAGGGACAGTTCTACAGATACGCAGTATTTT
size: once; D: TRBD1; V: TRBV7-9; J: TRBJ2-7; CDR3: CASSFTGGGEQYF; DNA: TGTGCCAGCAGCTTTACAGGGGGCGGGGAGCAGTACTTC
size: -; D: TRBD1; V: TRBV5-8; J: TRBJ2-1; CDR3: CASSLGPGGFNEQFF; DNA: TGTGCCAGCAGCTTGGGGCCAGGGGGATTCAATGAGCAGTTCTTC
size: -; D: -; V: TRBV18; J: TRBJ2-7; CDR3: CASSPQRGPGGYEQYF; DNA: TGTGCCAGCTCACCGCAAAGGGGGCCGGGAGGGTACGAGCAGTACTTC
size: -; D: -; V: TRBV5-3; J: TRBJ1-3; CDR3: CARSRTGTSGNTIYF; DNA: TGTGCCAGAAGCCGTACCGGGACCTCTGGAAACACCATATATTTT
size: -; D: -; V: TRBV7-9; J: TRBJ1-4; CDR3: CASRQGATNEKLFF; DNA: TGTGCCAGCAGGCAGGGAGCAACTAATGAAAAACTGTTTTTT
size: -; D: -; V: TRBV19; J: TRBJ2-3; CDR3: CASAPGAGATDTQYF; DNA: TGTGCCAGTGCCCCCGGGGCCGGAGCCACAGATACGCAGTATTTT
size: -; D: -; V: TRBV18; J: TRBJ2-3; CDR3: CASSPMAGSTDTQYF; DNA: TGTGCCAGCTCACCAATGGCCGGGAGTACAGATACGCAGTATTTT
size: -; D: TRBD2; V: TRBV7-2; J: TRBJ2-7; CDR3: CASSLTLAGGLNEQYF; DNA: TGTGCCAGCAGCTTAACGTTAGCGGGAGGTTTAAACGAGCAGTACTTC
size: -; D: -; V: TRBV29-1; J: TRBJ2-7; CDR3: CSVVEGHFTYEQYF; DNA: TGCAGCGTTGTCGAGGGACACTTTACCTACGAGCAGTACTTC
size: -; D: -; V: TRBV27; J: TRBJ2-2; CDR3: CASSLGRGYTGELFF; DNA: TGTGCCAGCAGTTTAGGGCGGGGATACACCGGGGAGCTGTTTTTT
size: -; D: -; V: TRBV7-8; J: TRBJ2-7; CDR3: CASSLVGSGSSYEQYF; DNA: TGTGCCAGCAGCTTAGTGGGTAGTGGTAGCTCCTACGAGCAGTACTTC
size: -; D: -; V: TRBV12-2; J: TRBJ2-3; CDR3: CASRLVVSRTDTQYF; DNA: TGTGCAAGTCGCTTAGTTGTTAGTCGGACAGATACGCAGTATTTT
size: -; D: TRBD1; V: TRBV27; J: TRBJ2-3; CDR3: CASRRTGTGIDTQYF; DNA: TGTGCCAGCAGACGTACCGGGACAGGGATAGATACGCAGTATTTT
size: -; D: -; V: TRBV13; J: TRBJ2-2; CDR3: CATLPDKVRGWGGELFF; DNA: TGTGCCACCCTACCCGATAAGGTACGGGGCTGGGGCGGGGAGCTGTTTTTT
size: -; D: TRBD2; V: TRBV5-6; J: TRBJ2-2; CDR3: CASSSQGLAGVAGELFF; DNA: TGTGCCAGCAGCTCACAGGGACTAGCGGGAGTGGCCGGGGAGCTGTTTTTT
size: -; D: TRBD2; V: TRBV2; J: TRBJ2-4; CDR3: CASSEARLAGGTKNIQYF; DNA: TGTGCCAGCAGTGAAGCGCGTTTAGCGGGAGGCACCAAAAACATTCAGTACTTC
size: once; D: TRBD1; V: TRBV5-1; J: TRBJ1-4; CDR3: CASSLMGTGAGEKLFF; DNA: TGCGCCAGCAGCTTGATGGGGACAGGGGCCGGTGAAAAACTGTTTTTT
size: few; D: -; V: TRBV14; J: TRBJ1-1; CDR3: CASSQGARGPTEAFF; DNA: TGTGCCAGCAGCCAAGGGGCCAGAGGTCCCACTGAAGCTTTCTTT
size: -; D: -; V: TRBV30; J: TRBJ2-7; CDR3: CAWSVGRYYEQYF; DNA: TGTGCCTGGAGTGTAGGGCGGTACTACGAGCAGTACTTC
size: -; D: -; V: TRBV7-3; J: TRBJ2-1; CDR3: CASSWTPKGSSYNEQFF; DNA: TGTGCCAGCAGCTGGACGCCTAAGGGTAGCTCCTACAATGAGCAGTTCTTC
size: few; D: -; V: TRBV19; J: TRBJ2-2; CDR3: CASKTSLNTGELFF; DNA: TGTGCCAGTAAAACGTCCTTGAACACCGGGGAGCTGTTTTTT
size: -; D: TRBD1; V: TRBV30; J: TRBJ1-1; CDR3: CALTGQGWPGNTEAFF; DNA: TGTGCCTTGACAGGACAGGGTTGGCCTGGGAACACTGAAGCTTTCTTT
size: -; D: -; V: TRBV10-3; J: TRBJ1-3; CDR3: CATAPGPTDHWAGNTIYF; DNA: TGTGCCACGGCACCGGGACCGACAGACCACTGGGCTGGAAACACCATATATTTT
size: -; D: TRBD2; V: TRBV9; J: TRBJ2-7; CDR3: CASSPTTRTSSLYEQYF; DNA: TGTGCCAGCAGCCCCACAACTAGGACTAGCTCCCTCTACGAGCAGTACTTC
size: once; D: TRBD2; V: TRBV5-1; J: TRBJ2-7; CDR3: CASKVTSGMWAYEQYF; DNA: TGCGCCAGCAAGGTGACTAGCGGGATGTGGGCCTACGAGCAGTACTTC
size: few; D: TRBD2; V: TRBV19; J: TRBJ2-1; CDR3: CASARTSARQFF; DNA: TGTGCCAGTGCCCGGACTAGCGCGCGACAGTTCTTC
size: -; D: TRBD2; V: TRBV28; J: TRBJ2-1; CDR3: CASSSPRQGGRGSYNEQFF; DNA: TGTGCCAGCAGTTCGCCGCGACAAGGCGGGAGAGGGTCCTACAATGAGCAGTTCTTC
size: -; D: -; V: TRBV7-3; J: TRBJ1-1; CDR3: CASSLEAGIGGNTEAFF; DNA: TGTGCCAGCAGCTTAGAGGCAGGGATAGGCGGGAACACTGAAGCTTTCTTT
size: -; D: -; V: TRBV5-1; J: TRBJ1-1; CDR3: CASSQYRGDTEAFF; DNA: TGCGCCAGCAGCCAGTATCGGGGGGACACTGAAGCTTTCTTT
size: -; D: -; V: TRBV10-1; J: TRBJ2-7; CDR3: CASSEGIGPPYEQYF; DNA: TGCGCCAGCAGTGAGGGTATCGGCCCACCCTACGAGCAGTACTTC